Included here is one TCR beta chain sequence, with context. This sample stems from a study of control samples from healthy donors and cancer patients. The V end lost 4 bases, the J end lost 0 bases, and 9 bases lay between the germline ends. Germline values: CDR1 SGHDN, CDR2 FVKESK. This CDR3 has 15 amino acids. Using immunoSEQ multiplex PCR, the repertoire was profiled, and TCRdb retains in-frame clones only, with some absent. The sample lists 130,000 to 150,000 clones, approximately 88% seen once, with 4.9% in the top ten. V gene TRBV14 combines with J gene TRBJ2-2; D is ambiguous. Sequencing was carried out using blood. The receptor's source is a young man in good health. The CDR3 loop reads CASSRVGANTGELFF. The CDR3 nucleotides read TGTGCCAGCAGCCGAGTTGGGGCGAACACCGGGGAGCTGTTTTTT.